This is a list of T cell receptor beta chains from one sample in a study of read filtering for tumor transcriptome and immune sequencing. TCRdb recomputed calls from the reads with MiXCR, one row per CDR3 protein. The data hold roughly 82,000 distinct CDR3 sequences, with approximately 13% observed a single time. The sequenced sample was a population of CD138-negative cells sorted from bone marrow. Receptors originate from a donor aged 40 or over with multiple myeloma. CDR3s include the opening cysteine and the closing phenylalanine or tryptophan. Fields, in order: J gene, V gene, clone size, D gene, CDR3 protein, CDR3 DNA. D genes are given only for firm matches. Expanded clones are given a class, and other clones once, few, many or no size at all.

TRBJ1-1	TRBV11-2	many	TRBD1	CASSLDLRGEGEAFF	TGTGCCAGCAGCTTAGATCTCAGGGGGGAGGGTGAAGCTTTCTTT
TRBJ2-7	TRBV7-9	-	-	CASSLGGKMQYF	TGTGCCAGCAGCTTAGGGGGCAAGATGCAGTACTTC
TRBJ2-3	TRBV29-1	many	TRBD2	CSVEAGAGGDTQYF	TGCAGCGTTGAGGCGGGAGCGGGTGGGGATACGCAGTATTTT
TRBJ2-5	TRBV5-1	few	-	CASSLSSSQESQYF	TGCGCCAGCAGCTTATCCAGCAGCCAAGAGAGCCAGTACTTC
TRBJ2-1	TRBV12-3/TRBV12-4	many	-	CASSSPVGGGRFYNEQFF	TGTGCCAGCAGTTCTCCAGTGGGTGGGGGCCGGTTCTACAATGAGCAGTTCTTC
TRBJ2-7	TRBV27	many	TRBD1	CASSLFGTGLTHSYEQYF	TGTGCCAGCAGTTTATTTGGGACAGGATTGACCCACTCCTACGAGCAGTACTTC
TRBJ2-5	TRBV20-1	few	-	CSARTRGVQETQYF	TGCAGTGCTAGAACCCGGGGAGTACAAGAGACCCAGTACTTC
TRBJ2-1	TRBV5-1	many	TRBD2	CASSAPGTSGYNEQFF	TGCGCCAGCAGTGCGCCCGGGACTAGCGGTTACAATGAGCAGTTCTTC
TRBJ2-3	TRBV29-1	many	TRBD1	CSVEDSSGQGSTDTQYF	TGCAGCGTTGAAGATTCATCCGGACAGGGAAGCACAGATACGCAGTATTTT
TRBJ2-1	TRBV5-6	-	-	CASSYYNGQFF	TGTGCCAGCAGCTACTACAATGGGCAGTTCTTC
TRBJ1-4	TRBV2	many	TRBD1	CASTDRGRVEKLFF	TGTGCCAGCACGGACAGGGGGCGCGTTGAAAAACTGTTTTTT
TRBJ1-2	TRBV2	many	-	CASSAYLDAGGYTF	TGTGCCAGCAGTGCCTATTTGGATGCTGGTGGCTACACCTTC
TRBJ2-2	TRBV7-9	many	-	CASSSGQGGIYAGELFF	TGTGCCAGCAGCTCCGGACAGGGAGGGATTTACGCCGGGGAGCTGTTTTTT
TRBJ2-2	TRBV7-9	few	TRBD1	CASSLRDSNTGELFF	TGTGCCAGCAGCTTACGGGACAGCAACACCGGGGAGCTGTTTTTT
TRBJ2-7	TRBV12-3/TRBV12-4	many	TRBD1	CASSTWDRGRREQYF	TGTGCCAGCAGTACCTGGGACAGGGGGCGCCGAGAGCAGTACTTC
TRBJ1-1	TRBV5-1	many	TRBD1	CASSSGQGETEAFF	TGCGCCAGCAGCTCGGGACAGGGAGAGACTGAAGCTTTCTTT
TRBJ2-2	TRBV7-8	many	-	CASSLKQPLSTGELFF	TGTGCCAGCAGCTTGAAGCAGCCCCTCAGCACCGGGGAGCTGTTTTTT
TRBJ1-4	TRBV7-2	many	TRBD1	CASSLAGQGASGKLFF	TGTGCCAGCAGCTTAGCCGGACAGGGGGCAAGCGGGAAACTGTTTTTT
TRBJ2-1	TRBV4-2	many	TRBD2	CASKTSGRENEQFF	TGTGCCAGTAAGACTAGCGGGAGGGAAAATGAGCAGTTCTTC
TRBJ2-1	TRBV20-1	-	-	CSARGASYNEQFF	TGCAGTGCCCGTGGAGCCTCCTACAATGAGCAGTTCTTC
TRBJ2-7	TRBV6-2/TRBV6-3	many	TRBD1	CASSYRQGRNEQYF	TGTGCCAGCAGTTACCGACAGGGGAGGAACGAGCAGTACTTC
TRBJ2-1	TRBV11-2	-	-	CASSLDRVSYNEQFF	TGTGCCAGCAGCTTAGACAGGGTCTCCTACAATGAGCAGTTCTTC
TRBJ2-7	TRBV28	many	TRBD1	CASSTTGGTYEQYF	TGTGCCAGCAGTACGACAGGGGGGACCTACGAGCAGTACTTC
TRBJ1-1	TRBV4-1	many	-	CASSPGEEYTEAFF	TGCGCCAGCAGCCCCGGAGAGGAGTACACTGAAGCTTTCTTT
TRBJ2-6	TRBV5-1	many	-	CASSFGTSGANVLTF	TGCGCCAGCAGCTTCGGGACATCTGGGGCCAACGTCCTGACTTTC
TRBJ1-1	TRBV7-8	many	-	CASSLGPLGGNTEAFF	TGTGCCAGCAGCTTAGGACCTCTGGGGGGGAACACTGAAGCTTTCTTT
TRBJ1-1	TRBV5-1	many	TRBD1	CASSASTGLNTEAFF	TGCGCCAGCAGCGCGTCGACAGGGCTGAACACTGAAGCTTTCTTT
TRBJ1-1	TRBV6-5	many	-	CASSYTKGTRIF	TGTGCCAGCAGTTACACAAAAGGGACGCGGATTTTT